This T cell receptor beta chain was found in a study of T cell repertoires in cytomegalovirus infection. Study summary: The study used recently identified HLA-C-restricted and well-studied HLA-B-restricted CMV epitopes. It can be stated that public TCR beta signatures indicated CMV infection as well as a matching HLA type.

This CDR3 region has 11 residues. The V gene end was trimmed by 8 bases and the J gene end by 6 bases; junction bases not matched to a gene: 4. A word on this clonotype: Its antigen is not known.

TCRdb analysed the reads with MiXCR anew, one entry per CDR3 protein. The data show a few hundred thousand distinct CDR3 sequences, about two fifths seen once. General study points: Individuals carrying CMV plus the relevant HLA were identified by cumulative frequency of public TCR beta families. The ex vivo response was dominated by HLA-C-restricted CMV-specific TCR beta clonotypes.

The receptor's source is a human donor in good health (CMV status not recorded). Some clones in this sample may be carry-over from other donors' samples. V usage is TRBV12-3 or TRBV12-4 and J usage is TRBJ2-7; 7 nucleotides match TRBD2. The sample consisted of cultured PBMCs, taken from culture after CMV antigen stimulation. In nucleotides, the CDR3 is TGTGCCAGCGGTGGGGGGGGCGAGCAGTACTTC. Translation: CASGGGGEQYF.